The 2 T cell receptor beta chains below all came from one sample that was sequenced in a study of blood T cell repertoires in COVID-19. Clones were read by immunoSEQ multiplex PCR, and TCRdb kept only the in-frame ones, dropping some. The table includes about 330,000 clones, 87% detected once. Sequencing was done on a sample of PBMCs or T cells enriched from blood (not recorded which). Receptors originate from a woman aged 25 to 39 who had recovered from COVID-19.

The chain uses TRBV3-1 (or the pseudogene TRBV3-2) and TRBJ2-4, with 7 bases matching TRBD2. The ends lost 0 bases at V and 8 bases at J; junction bases unmatched: 7. This CDR3 region has 15 residues. CDR1 is LGHDT and CDR2 is YNNKEL in the germline V gene (reference sequence). Written as DNA, the CDR3 is TGTGCCAGCAGCCAAGACGGGGGGAGTGAACACATTCAGTACTTC. Its translation: CASSQDGGSEHIQYF.

The chain links TRBV4-2 to TRBJ2-1; a weak D match, TRBD2 (6 bases). The CDR3 extends over 17 amino acids. Looked up from germline, CDR1 is LGHNA and CDR2 is YNFKEQ. Trimming removed 4 bases from V and 2 bases from J, with 18 bases in between. The DNA for the CDR3 is TGTGCCAGCAGCCCTGATGAGGCGGGGTCCCCCTACAATGAGCAGTTCTTC. This encodes CASSPDEAGSPYNEQFF.